The present entry profiles one T cell receptor (beta chain) with its context. The sample belongs to a study of blood T cell repertoires in COVID-19. For the study at large: The samples span acute and convalescent COVID-19 from the United States, Italy and Spain. Sample material is recorded as cDNA or gDNA derived from T cells, B-cell-depleted T cells, or PBMCs.

The germline gives CDR1 LNHDA, CDR2 SQIVND (reference sequence). The CDR3 totals 14 residues. The J segment lost 3 bases and the V segment lost 5 bases, leaving 3 bases of the junction unmatched. In the authors' methods: Reference gene primer amplification in the assay estimated nucleated cell counts. The table came from immunoSEQ multiplex PCR; TCRdb's copy has only in-frame clones and leaves some out. D and trimming were read from the DNA, whereas the V and J calls and clone size are those reported in that table. The sample lists 300,000 to 400,000 clones, around 87% occurring once. Sequencing input: peripheral blood. The V gene is TRBV19, the J gene TRBJ2-3; 9 bases are a match to TRBD1. The receptor was isolated from a man in his forties or fifties with active or convalescent COVID-19. This chain's CDR3 is CASSVTGGTDTQYF. The CDR3 DNA reads as TGTGCCAGTAGTGTGACAGGGGGGACAGATACGCAGTATTTT.